This TCR beta chain was retrieved from a study of human T cells and chemical hapten exposure. As for the study in general: The study enrolled mostly female patients with alopecia areata, totalis or universalis.

Described time point: pre-sensitization, week 0. Treatment meaning: therapeutic diphenylcyclopropenone sensitization with weekly scalp DPC. RNA extraction used unfractionated whole blood as the source of total RNA. Points from the study as a whole: While controls formed fewer of them, expanded TCRs formed significantly more large CDR3 similarity clusters.

This CDR3 spans 14 amino acids. The germline V gene has CDR1 MRHNA and CDR2 SNTAGT. V lost 8 bases and J lost 3, with 15 bases in between. Regarding this clonotype: Its target is unknown.

TCRdb independently ran MiXCR on the RACE reads; one entry per CDR3 protein. The table includes approximately 370,000 distinct CDR3 sequences, over 5% detected once. The TCR originated in a woman younger than 35 with alopecia areata. Some clones in this sample may be carry-over from other donors' samples. Sequencing was performed on whole blood, taken in connection with sensitization to the hapten diphenylcyclopropenone (DPC). The V gene is TRBV6-4, the J gene TRBJ2-3, with a tentative D call TRBD2 (5 bases). The CDR3 loop reads CASRLNSETDTQYF. The CDR3 coding sequence is TGTGCCAGCCGACTAAACTCGGAGACAGATACGCAGTATTTT.